The rows below give T cell receptor beta chains drawn from one sample of a study of shared T cell receptors in the human thymus. Method: immunoSEQ multiplex PCR; TCRdb's copy keeps in-frame clones and lacks some. This table has 700,000 to 750,000 clones, 70% to 90% appearing once. These same records also appear under a second study, on human thymus T cells.

The specimen sequenced was thymocytes. Receptors originate from a girl less than two years old with a congenital heart defect. Each CDR3 is given with its conserved first and last residue. D genes are given only for firm matches. Clone size is given for some rows only: seen once, a few or many times, or a class if the clone is expanded.

j_call v_call d_call clone_size cdr3_nt cdr3_aa
TRBJ2-2 TRBV7-9 . . TGTGCCAGCAGCTTACAGGGGACCGGGGAGCTGTTTTTT CASSLQGTGELFF
TRBJ2-7 TRBV4-3 . . TGCGCCAGCAGCCAAGAAGATAGTGAAACCTACGAGCAGTACTTC CASSQEDSETYEQYF
TRBJ2-3 TRBV5-1 TRBD2 . TGCGCCAGCAGCTTGGAGGAGGGACTAGCGGGGGGGCCCACAGATACGCAGTATTTT CASSLEEGLAGGPTDTQYF
TRBJ1-2 TRBV5-4 . . TGTGCCAGCAGCTTGCCGTGCGCCCGGGGTGGCTACACCTTC CASSLPCARGGYTF
TRBJ1-2 TRBV5-1 TRBD1 . TGCGCCAGCAGCTTGCACCGGGACAGGGGAATTATGGATGGCTACACCTTC CASSLHRDRGIMDGYTF
TRBJ1-6 TRBV2 . . TGTGCCAGCAGTATAGGACAATATAATTCACCCCTCCACTTT CASSIGQYNSPLHF
TRBJ1-3 TRBV2 . . TGTGCCAGCAGTGAGATCCGGGAAGTTCAGGGACACTCTGGAAACACCATATATTTT CASSEIREVQGHSGNTIYF
TRBJ1-1 TRBV19 . . TGTGCCAGTAGTATAGGACAACCTTCCCCGGACAGACCATCTGAAGCTTTCTTT CASSIGQPSPDRPSEAFF
TRBJ1-1 TRBV6-1 TRBD1 . TGTGCCAGCAGTGAATATTCCAGGACAGGGAAAATACGAATGAACACTGAAGCTTTCTTT CASSEYSRTGKIRMNTEAFF
TRBJ2-7 TRBV5-4 . . TGTGCCAGCAGCTTGGCCCAGGGGTCCTACGAGCAGTACTTC CASSLAQGSYEQYF
TRBJ2-7 TRBV5-6 . . TGTGCCAGCAGCTTGTCGGGTGCGGAGCAGTACTTC CASSLSGAEQYF
TRBJ1-2 TRBV6-5 TRBD1 . TGTGCCAGCAGTTCAGGGGGCGACTATGGCTACACCTTC CASSSGGDYGYTF
TRBJ1-2 TRBV28 . . TGTGCCAGCAGTCCTAACAGGGTGCCCTATGGCTACACCTTC CASSPNRVPYGYTF
TRBJ2-7 TRBV6-5 . . TGTGCCAGCAGTTACTCTGCTAACTACGAGCAGTACTTC CASSYSANYEQYF
TRBJ1-1 TRBV10-3 TRBD1 . TGTGCCATCAGTCCACAGGGGCCGTACACTGAAGCTTTCTTT CAISPQGPYTEAFF
TRBJ1-2 TRBV4-3 . . TGCGCCAGCAGCCCTTGGACAAAGAACTATGGCTACACCTTC CASSPWTKNYGYTF
TRBJ2-1 TRBV5-1 TRBD2 . TGCGCCAGCCCGACTAGCGGGGGATCCCTTTTCCATGAGCAGTTCTTC CASPTSGGSLFHEQFF
TRBJ2-1 TRBV5-1 TRBD2 . TGCGCCAGCAGCTTTCCGGGACTAGCGGGTTACAATGAGCAGTTCTTC CASSFPGLAGYNEQFF
TRBJ1-2 TRBV5-8 . . TGTGCCAGCAGGCGCAGGGGAGAGGCGACTAACTATGGCTACACCTTC CASRRRGEATNYGYTF
TRBJ1-5 TRBV6-1 . . TGTGCCAGCAGCCAAAAAGGACGGGGGAAACAGCCCCAGCATTTT CASSQKGRGKQPQHF
TRBJ2-3 TRBV4-3 . . TGCGCCAGCAGCCGGACGGGGCGGGGAAGCACAGATACGCAGTATTTT CASSRTGRGSTDTQYF
TRBJ2-1 TRBV4-3 TRBD2 . TGCGCCAGCAGCCAAGAGCGGGGGGTTCCCAATGAGCAGTTCTTC CASSQERGVPNEQFF
TRBJ1-2 TRBV12-5 . . TGTGCTAGTGTTCCTCGCAAGGAGGACAGAGATAGCTACACCTTC CASVPRKEDRDSYTF
TRBJ2-5 TRBV11-1 TRBD1 few TGTGCCAGCAGGGAAAGGACAGGGGAAGAGACCCAGTACTTC CASRERTGEETQYF
TRBJ1-1 TRBV28 . . TGTGCCAGCAGTTTCTCCCAGGAGAACACTGAAGCTTTCTTT CASSFSQENTEAFF
TRBJ2-3 TRBV28 . few TGTGCCAGCAGTTTTTCCAGGGTGGGCACAGATACGCAGTATTTT CASSFSRVGTDTQYF
TRBJ1-1 TRBV30 . . TGTGCCTGGAGTGTAAATCTGAGGACTGAAGCTTTCTTT CAWSVNLRTEAFF
TRBJ2-7 TRBV28 TRBD1 . TGTGCCAGCAGCTTAGGGACAGGGAACCTTGTACCCTACGAGCAGTACTTC CASSLGTGNLVPYEQYF
TRBJ1-3 TRBV15 . few TGTGCCACGAAATACTCCTGGAGAGGAAACACCATATATTTT CATKYSWRGNTIYF
TRBJ2-3 TRBV28 . . TGTGCCAGCATTATAGGCAAGTTGGACAGCTGCCATATTCGCACAGATACGCAGTATTTT CASIIGKLDSCHIRTDTQYF
TRBJ1-1 TRBV10-3 TRBD1 . TGTGCCGCCAACAGGGGAGGCATGAACACTGAAGCTTTCTTT CAANRGGMNTEAFF
TRBJ1-1 TRBV5-1 . . TGCGCCAGCAGCTTAACGCACAGACGGAACACTGAAGCTTTCTTT CASSLTHRRNTEAFF
TRBJ2-3 TRBV29-1 TRBD2 . TGCAGCGTTGAATTCGCGGTAGCGGGGGAAACCACTAGCACAGATACGCAGTATTTT CSVEFAVAGETTSTDTQYF
TRBJ2-5 TRBV4-1 TRBD2 . TGCGCCAGCAGCCAAACCGGGACTAGCGTTGAAGAGACCCAGTACTTC CASSQTGTSVEETQYF
TRBJ1-2 TRBV28 . few TGTGCCAGCAGCGCTTACCGGGGAAACTATGGCTACACCTTC CASSAYRGNYGYTF
TRBJ2-7 TRBV6-5 . . TGTGTCACTTCACGGGGTTCCTACGAGCAGTACTTC CVTSRGSYEQYF
TRBJ1-6 TRBV5-1 . . TGCGCCAGCAGGGCTGGGACTCCCAGGAGCTCCTATAATTCACCCCTCCACTTT CASRAGTPRSSYNSPLHF
TRBJ1-1 TRBV6-5 TRBD1 . TGTGCCAGCAGCCCCGGACAGGGAATTGTCTTT CASSPGQGIVF
TRBJ1-5 TRBV19 . . TGTGCCAGTAATCGGGGGTCTAATAGCAATCAGCCCCAGCATTTT CASNRGSNSNQPQHF
TRBJ1-1 TRBV5-4 TRBD1 . TGTGCCAGCAGCTTCCCTCAGGGGGCGCCTGTCACTGAAGCTTTCTTT CASSFPQGAPVTEAFF
TRBJ2-1 TRBV14 TRBD1 . TGTGCCAGCAGCCAAGACATAGGAAAATGGGCCGGGACAGTAAAGTACAATGAGCAGTTCTTC CASSQDIGKWAGTVKYNEQFF
TRBJ1-5 TRBV6-1 TRBD1 . TGTGCCAGCAGTGAGAAAGGACAGGCGACTTCTGTGAGCAATCAGCCCCAGCATTTT CASSEKGQATSVSNQPQHF
TRBJ1-3 TRBV5-1 . . TGCGCCAGCAGCCCGGCCCACGGGTCTGGAAACACCATATATTTT CASSPAHGSGNTIYF
TRBJ1-1 TRBV27 TRBD1 . TGTGCCAGCAGTCTTCAGGGGGGTACTGAAGCTTTCTTT CASSLQGGTEAFF
TRBJ2-7 TRBV5-1 TRBD1 . TGCGCCAGCAGCCAGGGACAGGTGGACCACGAGCAGTACTTC CASSQGQVDHEQYF
TRBJ1-3 TRBV5-4 TRBD1 few TGTGCCAGCAGCTTGGTGGCAGGGGGACTCTCTGGAAACACCATATATTTT CASSLVAGGLSGNTIYF
TRBJ1-3 TRBV4-1 . . TGCGCCAGCACCCCGGGCAGGGCAACAAACACCATATATTTT CASTPGRATNTIYF
TRBJ1-5 TRBV2 TRBD1 . TGTGCCAGCGGAGAAAGGGGGCGGTGGCAGCCCCAGCATTTT CASGERGRWQPQHF
TRBJ2-3 TRBV7-8 . . TGTGCCAGCAGCTTAGACGGCGGAGGCGCAGATACGCAGTATTTT CASSLDGGGADTQYF
TRBJ2-7 TRBV19 TRBD1 . TGTGCCAGTAGTATAGGGGGACAGGGTTTTGGCGGCGAGCAGTACTTC CASSIGGQGFGGEQYF
TRBJ1-2 TRBV12-5 TRBD1 . TGTGCTAGTGGTTTGGTATTGAAGGACAGGAGGAACTATGGCTACACCTTC CASGLVLKDRRNYGYTF
TRBJ1-1 TRBV6-5 . . TGTGCCAGCAGTTACATACAGGGCGTGAACACTGAAGCTTTCTTT CASSYIQGVNTEAFF
TRBJ2-7 TRBV28 TRBD1 . TGTGCCAGCAGTTTCTGGGACAGGTCCTACGAGCAGTACTTC CASSFWDRSYEQYF